Below, 5 T cell receptor beta chains from the same sample are listed, as sequenced in a study of cytomegalovirus exposure and HLA in healthy donors. A multiplex PCR was run with 60 Vbeta primers and 13 Jbeta primers. The assay was immunoSEQ multiplex PCR, and TCRdb's table has in-frame clones only and misses some. The sample lists more than 55,000 clones, around 80% occurring once. The sequenced material came from PBMCs. These receptors came from a woman in her 40s in good health and CMV-seronegative.

The chain has TRBV2 and TRBJ1-5; D is unclear. From germline, CDR1 is SNHLY and CDR2 FYNNEI. V lost 4 bases and J 3 bases, leaving 10 bases between the germline ends. This CDR3 has 14 amino acids. The CDR3 sequence is CASSVSGINQPQHF. CDR3 nucleotide sequence: TGTGCCAGCAGTGTTTCGGGGATCAATCAGCCCCAGCATTTT.

The chain links TRBV19 to TRBJ1-5; 11 bases map to TRBD1. The CDR3 extends over 15 amino acids. Germline-derived CDR1 and CDR2 are LNHDA and SQIVND (reference sequence). Trimming removed 5 bases from V and 6 bases from J; junction bases left unmatched: 6. CDR3 sequence (DNA): TGTGCCAGTAGTTCCGGGACAGGGGGAGGTCAGCCCCAGCATTTT. It yields the protein CASSSGTGGGQPQHF.

The chain joins TRBV28 to TRBJ1-3, with 8 bases matching TRBD1. CDR3 length: 19 residues. Germline V gives CDR1 MDHEN, CDR2 SYDVKM. J gave up 2 bases and V 3 bases, and 15 bases lay outside the gene matches. The CDR3 DNA sequence: TGTGCCAGCAGTTTTCCCGGACAGGGTGGGAGCGGGCCTGGAAACACCATATATTTT. Translating it yields CASSFPGQGGSGPGNTIYF.

Comment on this clone: The sample holds other DNA sequences that translate to the same CDR3. The CDR3 nucleotides are TGTGCCATCAAAACAGGGGTAGAAAAACTGTTTTTT. Translating it yields CAIKTGVEKLFF. The chain is built from TRBV28 and TRBJ1-4; 7 bases match TRBD1. This CDR3 has 12 amino acids. Germline V CDR1 and CDR2: MDHEN, SYDVKM. Germline trimming cut 10 bases from V and 8 bases from J; bases unmatched to any gene: 7.

This chain links TRBV9 with TRBJ2-1, with 9 bases aligning to TRBD1. Germline V gene lookup returns CDR1 SGDLS and CDR2 YYNGEE. CDR3 size: 16 residues. J was trimmed by 3 bases and V by 3 bases; bases with no gene match: 7. The CDR3 here is CASSETDRGNYNEQFF. The CDR3, as DNA: TGTGCCAGCAGCGAGACGGACAGGGGAAACTACAATGAGCAGTTCTTC.